The present T cell receptor beta chain was sequenced within a study of blood T cell repertoires in COVID-19. Study-wide background: The cDNA or gDNA used as material had been derived from T cells, B-cell-depleted T cells, or PBMCs.

Participants came from some 23 US areas, aged about 18 to 100 years. Germline V gives CDR1 SNHLY, CDR2 FYNNEI. The CDR3 has 14 amino acids. The ends were cut back, 7 bases at V and 2 bases at J, with 11 bases in the middle. TCRdb's table, derived via immunoSEQ multiplex PCR, lists solely in-frame clones and lacks some. The table lists 220,000 or so clones, 84% of them singletons. This clonotype originated in a middle-aged woman who had recovered from COVID-19. V and J are TRBV2 and TRBJ2-2, with a weak D call TRBD2 (6 bases). The specimen sequenced was PBMCs or T cells enriched from blood (not recorded which). The CDR3 DNA reads TGTGCCAGCAAAGGCGGGGTAAACACCGGGGAGCTGTTTTTT. Its protein is CASKGGVNTGELFF. The full variable domain, rest sourced from reference TRBV2 and TRBJ2-2, is EPEVTQTPSHQVTQMGQEVILRCVPISNHLYFYWYRQILGQKVEFLVSFYNNEISEKSEIFDDQFSVERPDGSNFTLKIRSTKLEDSAMYFCASKGGVNTGELFFGEGSRLTVL.